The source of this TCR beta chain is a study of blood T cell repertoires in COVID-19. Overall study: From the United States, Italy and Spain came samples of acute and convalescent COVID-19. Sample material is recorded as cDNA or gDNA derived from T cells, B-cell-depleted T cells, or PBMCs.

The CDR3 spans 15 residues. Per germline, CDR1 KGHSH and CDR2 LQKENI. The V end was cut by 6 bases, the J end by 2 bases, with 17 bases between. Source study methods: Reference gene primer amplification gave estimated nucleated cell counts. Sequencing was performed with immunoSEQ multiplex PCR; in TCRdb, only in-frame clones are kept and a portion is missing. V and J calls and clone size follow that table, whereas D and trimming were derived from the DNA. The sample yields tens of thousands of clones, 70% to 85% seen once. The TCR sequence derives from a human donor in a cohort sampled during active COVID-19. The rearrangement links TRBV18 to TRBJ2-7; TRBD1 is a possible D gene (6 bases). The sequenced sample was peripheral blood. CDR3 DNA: TGTGCCAGCTCCCCTAAAACAGGGTCCCCCTACGAGCAGTACTTC. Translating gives CASSPKTGSPYEQYF.